This TCR beta chain derives from a study of blood T cell repertoires in COVID-19. About the study: Samples came from the United States, Italy and Spain, spanning acute and convalescent COVID-19.

Study processing details: Estimation of nucleated cell counts was performed using reference gene primer amplification. Sequencing used immunoSEQ multiplex PCR; TCRdb keeps in-frame clones, though not all of them. V and J calls and clone size are given by that table; D and trimming were obtained from the DNA. The data hold about 37,000 clones, with 81% observed a single time. The sample holds a few counts of this clone. After removal of 2 bases from V and 1 base from J, the junction contained 4 bases not matched to a gene. This CDR3 comprises 16 residues. Germline-derived CDR1 and CDR2 are KGHDR and SFDVKD. Seattle enrolled patients during active infection and tracked them longitudinally.

The chain uses TRBV24-1 and TRBJ1-5; TRBD1 aligns across 7 bases. Sequencing was carried out using peripheral blood. This clonotype was sampled from a man between 65 and 85 years old with COVID-19, enrolled during active disease. The CDR3 loop is CATSDSSRGSNQPQHF. DNA of the CDR3: TGTGCCACCAGTGATTCGTCCAGGGGGAGCAATCAGCCCCAGCATTTT.